This T cell receptor (beta chain) was retrieved from a study of CD8 T cells in ankylosing spondylitis. This CDR3 has 16 amino acids. Germline loops: CDR1 DFQATT, CDR2 SNEGSKA (reference sequence). V dropped 5 bases and J dropped 4 bases, with 18 bases sitting between them. In this sample, this clonotype turned up a few times. Its specificity is unknown. The TCR beta libraries were generated through quantitative 5'-RACE incorporating molecular barcodes. TCRdb analysed the 5' RACE reads with MiXCR anew, one entry per CDR3 protein. The data contain approximately 400,000 distinct CDR3 sequences, roughly 25% of them singletons. Study-level points and caveats: The clones that were linked to disease were reported to be significantly enriched in matched synovial fluid samples from ankylosing spondylitis patients. Before this, some motif variants had been reported in reactive arthritis synovial fluid and blood. Researchers report that disease-linked clones proved CD8+ and relatively rare in peripheral blood. In ankylosing spondylitis blood, a motif of roughly 8 highly homologous TCR beta variants appeared characteristic.

Sequencing used blood, either unsorted or a sorted T cell fraction (not recorded which). V and J are TRBV20-1 and TRBJ1-6; a possible D gene is TRBD1 (5 bases). The TCR was taken from a male donor with ankylosing spondylitis. The CDR3 region is CSAGAGRTSYNSPLHF. The CDR3 DNA follows: TGCAGTGCTGGCGCCGGACGGACAAGTTATAATTCACCCCTCCACTTT.